The T cell receptor beta chain under discussion was sequenced for a study of T cell responses to AZD1222 COVID-19 vaccine. For this clone: Its target is unknown.

Data came from immunoSEQ multiplex PCR; TCRdb stores just in-frame clones and leaves some out. The repertoire includes approximately 120,000 clones, 88% of them detected once, and over 10% sits in the top ten. Overall study results and limits: The donor cohort was predominantly white British with a female majority, and clonal diversity may have been underestimated. Among those given AZD1222, only five to seven were seropositive at baseline.

Here the sequenced sample was peripheral blood, taken on day 0 of MenACWY control vaccination. The clonotype was recovered from an adult in good health.

CDR3 DNA sequence: TGTGCCACCAGTGATGAGGGCCCCACCGGGACTAGCGGGGTTCATGAGCAGTTCTTC. Amino acid sequence: CATSDEGPTGTSGVHEQFF. This rearrangement joins TRBV24-1 to TRBJ2-1; 13 bases line up with TRBD2. The V segment lost 3 bases and the J segment 8 bases; nucleotides outside the gene matches: 15. Germline V gene data show CDR1 as KGHDR and CDR2 as SFDVKD. This CDR3 spans 19 amino acids.